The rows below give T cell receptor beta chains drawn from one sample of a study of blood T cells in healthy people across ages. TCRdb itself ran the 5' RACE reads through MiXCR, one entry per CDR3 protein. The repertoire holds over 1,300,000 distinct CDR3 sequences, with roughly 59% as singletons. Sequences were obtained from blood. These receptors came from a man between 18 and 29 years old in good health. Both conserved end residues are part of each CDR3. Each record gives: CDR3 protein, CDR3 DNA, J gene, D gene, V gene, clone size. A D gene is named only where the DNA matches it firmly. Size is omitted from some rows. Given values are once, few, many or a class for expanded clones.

CDR3: CASSLIGTGISGANVLTF
DNA: TGTGCCAGCAGTCTTATCGGGACAGGGATATCTGGGGCCAACGTCCTGACTTTC
J: TRBJ2-6
D: TRBD1
V: TRBV28
size: .

CDR3: CSAILAESYNEQYF
DNA: TGCAGTGCAATACTAGCGGAGTCTTACAATGAGCAGTACTTC
J: TRBJ2-7
D: TRBD2
V: TRBV20-1
size: .

CDR3: CASSSPGTIGNTIYF
DNA: TGTGCCAGCAGCTCTCCCGGGACTATCGGAAACACCATATATTTT
J: TRBJ1-3
D: .
V: TRBV11-1
size: once

CDR3: CASSLQGLGQETQYF
DNA: TGTGCCAGCAGTCTACAGGGACTAGGCCAAGAGACCCAGTACTTC
J: TRBJ2-5
D: TRBD2
V: TRBV6-5
size: few

CDR3: CASSFPSQYF
DNA: TGCGCCAGCAGCTTTCCATCCCAGTACTTC
J: TRBJ2-5
D: .
V: TRBV10-2
size: .

CDR3: CASSPRTGAILNYGYTF
DNA: TGTGCCAGCAGCCCGCGGACAGGCGCCATCCTTAACTATGGCTACACCTTC
J: TRBJ1-2
D: TRBD1
V: TRBV5-6
size: .

CDR3: CASSQDLGGGALTDTQYF
DNA: TGTGCCAGCAGCCAAGATTTGGGCGGGGGGGCCTTAACAGATACGCAGTATTTT
J: TRBJ2-3
D: TRBD2
V: TRBV4-2
size: few

CDR3: CSVEDWRVTRGTDTQYF
DNA: TGCAGCGTTGAAGACTGGCGGGTCACACGGGGCACAGATACGCAGTATTTT
J: TRBJ2-3
D: .
V: TRBV29-1
size: .

CDR3: CASSPRRTNSYEQYF
DNA: TGTGCCAGCAGCCCCCGGCGGACAAATTCCTACGAGCAGTACTTC
J: TRBJ2-7
D: .
V: TRBV9
size: .

CDR3: CATSGGSTIGTYEQYF
DNA: TGTGCCACCAGCGGAGGGAGCACGATAGGTACCTACGAGCAGTACTTC
J: TRBJ2-7
D: .
V: TRBV15
size: .

CDR3: CASSFFGREIPPDTQYF
DNA: TGCGCCAGCAGCTTTTTTGGGCGGGAGATCCCCCCAGATACGCAGTATTTT
J: TRBJ2-3
D: TRBD2
V: TRBV5-1
size: .

CDR3: CASSPHQPQHF
DNA: TGTGCCAGCAGCCCGCACCAGCCCCAGCATTTT
J: TRBJ1-5
D: .
V: TRBV16
size: .

CDR3: CASSLFAGPNNEQFF
DNA: TGTGCCAGCAGCTTATTCGCGGGGCCTAACAATGAGCAGTTCTTC
J: TRBJ2-1
D: .
V: TRBV7-8
size: .

CDR3: CASSLVGGGWVYGYTF
DNA: TGTGCCAGCAGTTTAGTGGGGGGTGGATGGGTCTATGGCTACACCTTC
J: TRBJ1-2
D: .
V: TRBV27
size: .

CDR3: CASSEYGLAYNEQFF
DNA: TGCGCCAGCAGCGAATATGGTCTCGCCTACAATGAGCAGTTCTTC
J: TRBJ2-1
D: .
V: TRBV4-1
size: .

CDR3: CSVGDGGYGYTF
DNA: TGCAGCGTTGGTGACGGGGGGTATGGCTACACCTTC
J: TRBJ1-2
D: .
V: TRBV29-1
size: .

CDR3: CASSPGLASQYF
DNA: TGTGCCAGCAGCCCGGGACTAGCCTCCCAGTACTTC
J: TRBJ2-5
D: TRBD2
V: TRBV7-2
size: few

CDR3: CSVEGTDRGAYNEQYF
DNA: TGCAGCGTGGAGGGTACGGACAGGGGGGCCTACAATGAGCAGTACTTC
J: TRBJ2-7
D: TRBD1
V: TRBV29-1
size: .

CDR3: CASSPASSPYEQYF
DNA: TGTGCCAGCAGCCCCGCGTCTTCTCCCTACGAGCAGTACTTC
J: TRBJ2-7
D: .
V: TRBV7-9
size: few

CDR3: CSVEGGQEVFF
DNA: TGCAGCGTTGAGGGGGGACAGGAGGTGTTCTTC
J: TRBJ2-1
D: TRBD1
V: TRBV29-1
size: few

CDR3: CATGENEAFF
DNA: TGTGCCACCGGGGAGAATGAAGCTTTCTTT
J: TRBJ1-1
D: .
V: TRBV6-5
size: .

CDR3: CASSQEGGVEGSTGELFF
DNA: TGCGCCAGCAGCCAAGAAGGGGGTGTGGAGGGATCCACCGGGGAGCTGTTTTTT
J: TRBJ2-2
D: .
V: TRBV4-1
size: .

CDR3: CSAYGQGAGGYTF
DNA: TGCAGTGCTTATGGACAGGGGGCCGGGGGCTACACCTTC
J: TRBJ1-2
D: TRBD1
V: TRBV20-1
size: few

CDR3: CSAVPGRLYEQYF
DNA: TGCAGTGCTGTGCCGGGTAGGCTCTACGAGCAGTACTTC
J: TRBJ2-7
D: .
V: TRBV20-1
size: few

CDR3: CSASRATAPYEQYF
DNA: TGCAGTGCTAGTAGGGCCACAGCCCCCTACGAGCAGTACTTC
J: TRBJ2-7
D: .
V: TRBV20-1
size: .

CDR3: CASSQTSYRLEQYF
DNA: TGCGCCAGCAGCCAGACCAGCTATAGACTCGAGCAGTACTTC
J: TRBJ2-7
D: .
V: TRBV4-1
size: .

CDR3: CAISGDAAYQETQYF
DNA: TGTGCCATCAGTGGGGACGCGGCGTACCAAGAGACCCAGTACTTC
J: TRBJ2-5
D: .
V: TRBV10-3
size: .

CDR3: CASRTGATTDTQYF
DNA: TGTGCCAGCAGGACAGGGGCTACCACAGATACGCAGTATTTT
J: TRBJ2-3
D: TRBD1
V: TRBV6-1
size: .

CDR3: CASSLNPGLQNIQYF
DNA: TGTGCCAGCAGCTTAAACCCGGGACTCCAAAACATTCAGTACTTC
J: TRBJ2-4
D: .
V: TRBV13
size: once

CDR3: CASSESFRAGGDYEQYF
DNA: TGCGCCAGCAGTGAGTCCTTTCGGGCAGGGGGTGATTACGAGCAGTACTTC
J: TRBJ2-7
D: TRBD1
V: TRBV10-2
size: .

CDR3: CASSHRDGVEQFF
DNA: TGCGCCAGCAGCCATCGAGACGGCGTTGAGCAGTTCTTC
J: TRBJ2-1
D: .
V: TRBV4-1
size: .

CDR3: CASSPGTGFKSLHF
DNA: TGTGCCAGCAGTCCCGGGACAGGATTTAAGTCCCTCCACTTT
J: TRBJ1-6
D: TRBD1
V: TRBV27
size: .